The source of this T cell receptor (beta chain) is a study of shared clonotypes between healthy human individuals. In the study overall: Participating donors consisted of a couple of women and a few men aged 18 to 49.

Donors, without exception, were Caucasian adults residing in Nashville, Tennessee. Trimming pared 0 bases from V and 8 bases from J, leaving 10 bases between. This CDR3 contains 12 residues. Germline V CDR1 and CDR2: GTSNPN, SVGIG (reference sequence). Genomic DNA belonging to each subset was distributed in equal measure over several immunoSEQ plates. PBMC DNA, left unsorted, was sequenced on ten immunoSEQ deep assay plates. Repertoires were generated with immunoSEQ multiplex PCR, while TCRdb's copy carries only in-frame clones and drops some. The data contain fewer than 500,000 clones, 60% to 80% of them singletons.

V and J are TRBV30 and TRBJ1-2; D is unclear. Sequences were obtained from PBMCs. The TCR was taken from a woman aged 40 to 50 in good health. Some clones in this sample may be carry-over from other donors' samples. The CDR3 loop is CAWSVQVRGYTF. CDR3 in DNA: TGTGCCTGGAGTGTTCAGGTACGAGGCTACACCTTC. Combining the CDR3 with reference TRBV30 and TRBJ1-2 gives the whole variable domain SQTIHQWPATLVQPVGSPLSLECTVEGTSNPNLYWYRQAAGRGLQLLFYSVGIGQISSEVPQNLSASRPQDRQFILSSKKLLLSDSGFYLCAWSVQVRGYTFGSGTRLTVV.